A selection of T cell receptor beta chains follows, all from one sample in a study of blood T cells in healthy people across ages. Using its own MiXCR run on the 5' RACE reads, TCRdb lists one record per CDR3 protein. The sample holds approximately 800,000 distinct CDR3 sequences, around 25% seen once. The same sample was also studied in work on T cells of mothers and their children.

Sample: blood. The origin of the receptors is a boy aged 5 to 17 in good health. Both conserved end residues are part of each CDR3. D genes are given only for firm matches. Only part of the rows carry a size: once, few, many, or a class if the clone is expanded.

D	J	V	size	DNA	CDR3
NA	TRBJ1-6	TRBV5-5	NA	TGTGCCAGCAGCTCCGGACAACTAAGCTCCTATAATTCACCCCTCCACTTT	CASSSGQLSSYNSPLHF
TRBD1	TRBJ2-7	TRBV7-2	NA	TGTGCCAGCAGCCCCGCACAGGGGTCTTCCTACGAGCAGTACTTC	CASSPAQGSSYEQYF
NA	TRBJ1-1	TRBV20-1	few	TGCAGTGCTAGAGATTCGAAGCAACCCCTTTATCACGGGTTCTTT	CSARDSKQPLYHGFF
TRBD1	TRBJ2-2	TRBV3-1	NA	TGTGCCAGCAGCCACGGGGACAGGAACACCGGGGAGCTGTTTTTT	CASSHGDRNTGELFF
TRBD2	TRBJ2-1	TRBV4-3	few	TGCGCCAGCAGCCAAGATAGGTCTAGCGGGGCCTCCGAGCAGTTCTTC	CASSQDRSSGASEQFF
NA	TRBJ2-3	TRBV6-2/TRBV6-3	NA	TGTGCCAGCAGTTACTCGACGTCGGGATCAGATACGCAGTATTTT	CASSYSTSGSDTQYF
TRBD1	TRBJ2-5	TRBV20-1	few	TGCAGTGCTACAAGACAGGGTATGGAGACCCAGTACTTC	CSATRQGMETQYF
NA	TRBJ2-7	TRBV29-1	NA	TGCAGCTGCACGTCGGACTGGGATTCCTACGAGCAGTACTTC	CSCTSDWDSYEQYF
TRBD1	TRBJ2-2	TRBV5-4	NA	TGTGCCTGTGGGGACAGCCCTTACACCGGGGAGCTGTTTTTT	CACGDSPYTGELFF
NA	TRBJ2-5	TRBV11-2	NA	TGTGCCAGCAGCTTATCTCTTGTCCCTGCGACCCAGTACTTC	CASSLSLVPATQYF
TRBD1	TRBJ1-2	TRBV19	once	TGTGCCAGTAGTTTCCTGGGACAGGGGGATGGCTACACCTTC	CASSFLGQGDGYTF
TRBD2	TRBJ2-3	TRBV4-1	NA	TGCGCCAGCAGCCCGACCGGACTAGCGGGAGAGACAGATACGCAGTATTTT	CASSPTGLAGETDTQYF
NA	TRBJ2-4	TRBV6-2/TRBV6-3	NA	TGTGCCAGCAGTTACGGGATAGCCAAAAACATTCAGTACTTC	CASSYGIAKNIQYF
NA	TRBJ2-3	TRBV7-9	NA	TGTGCCAGCAGCTTAGCCATTATGGACCCAGATACGCAGTATTTT	CASSLAIMDPDTQYF
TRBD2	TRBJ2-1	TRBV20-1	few	TGCAGTGTCGAGGTGCCAGCGGGAGGTAGAAATGAGCAGTTCTTC	CSVEVPAGGRNEQFF
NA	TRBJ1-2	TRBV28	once	TGTGCCAGCAGTTCACCTTTGGGGGGCGGCTACACCTTC	CASSSPLGGGYTF
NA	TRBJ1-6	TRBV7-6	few	TGTGCCAGCAGCTTAAAGGGGTATAATTCACCCCTCCACTTT	CASSLKGYNSPLHF
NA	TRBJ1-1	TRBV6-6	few	TGTGCCAGCAGTGGCCAGGGACGCAAGAATACTGAAGCTTTCTTT	CASSGQGRKNTEAFF
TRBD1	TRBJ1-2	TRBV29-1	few	TGCAGCGTTGAACGTTTGACAGGGGAGCCAGGGGCTAACTATGGCTACACCTTC	CSVERLTGEPGANYGYTF
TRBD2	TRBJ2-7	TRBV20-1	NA	TGCAGTGCCAAGCAGCCAGGGAGGGAGTACGAGCAGTACTTC	CSAKQPGREYEQYF
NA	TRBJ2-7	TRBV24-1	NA	TGTGCCACCAGTGACGCCGATTCCTACGAGCAGTACTTC	CATSDADSYEQYF
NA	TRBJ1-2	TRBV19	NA	TGTGCCAGTAGGGACAGCCCCTCCCTAGGTTCGTTCGACTACACCTTC	CASRDSPSLGSFDYTF
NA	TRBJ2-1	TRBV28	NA	TGTGCCAGCAGTATAATGAGGAGATACAATGAGCAGTTCTTC	CASSIMRRYNEQFF